The 25 T cell receptor beta chains presented below share a single source sample, sequenced in a study of shared clonotypes between healthy human individuals. This table comes from immunoSEQ multiplex PCR, and its TCRdb copy is limited to in-frame clones, with some not included. The repertoire includes around 1.1 million clones, approximately 80% of them detected once, and 0.5% to 0.65% sits in the top ten. The sequenced sample consisted of memory CD4+ T cells from PBMCs. Subset given: CD45RA-negative fraction. The receptors come from a man between 18 and 35 years old in good health. Some clones in this sample may be carry-over from other donors' samples.

The rearrangement uses TRBV5-1 and TRBJ2-4; D is unresolved. The germline gives CDR1 SGHRS, CDR2 YFSETQ. V dropped 0 bases and J dropped 5 bases, with 12 bases sitting between them. CDR3 length equals 15 residues. The CDR3 bases are TGCGCCAGCAGCTTGGCCGCAGGCAAAGAAAACATTCAGTACTTC. Translation gives CASSLAAGKENIQYF.

The chain joins TRBV7-9 to TRBJ2-5; D gene uncertain. The V end was cut by 7 bases, the J end by 1 base, with 10 bases between. Germline V gives CDR1 SEHNR, CDR2 FQNEAQ (reference sequence). The CDR3 length is 13 residues. The CDR3 sequence: CASTPGAQETQYF. CDR3 nucleotide sequence: TGTGCCAGCACTCCTGGAGCCCAAGAGACCCAGTACTTC.

On this clone itself: Other DNA variants within this sample encode the same CDR3. The CDR3 protein is CASSYSSGSTDTQYF. The CDR3 DNA sequence: TGTGCCAGCAGTTACTCGAGCGGGAGCACAGATACGCAGTATTTT. The V and J genes are TRBV6-5 and TRBJ2-3; D may be TRBD2 (6 bases). Looked up from germline, CDR1 is MNHEY and CDR2 is SVGAGI. Between the trimmed V and J ends, which lost 0 bases and 0 bases, there was a span of 7 bases. CDR3 size: 15 residues.

Note on this clone: The sample contains more than one DNA sequence encoding this CDR3. The CDR3 region is CASSLGTGTGETQYF. The DNA for the CDR3 is TGCGCCAGCAGCTTAGGGACCGGGACAGGGGAGACCCAGTACTTC. J is TRBJ2-5 and V is TRBV5-1; 9 bases map to TRBD1. The germline gives CDR1 SGHRS, CDR2 YFSETQ. This CDR3 comprises 15 residues. The junction had 7 bases not matched to a gene; V was cut back by 2 bases and J by 5 bases.

The rearrangement links TRBV6-6 to TRBJ2-7; D unresolved. Between the trimmed V and J ends, which lost 7 bases and 1 base, there was a span of 8 bases. CDR1 MNHNY and CDR2 SVGAGI come from the germline V gene (reference sequence). This CDR3 spans 12 amino acids. Written as DNA, the CDR3 is TGTGCCAGCAACGGGCTTTCCTACGAGCAGTACTTC. This encodes CASNGLSYEQYF.

The chain has TRBV9 and TRBJ2-1, with D perhaps matching TRBD2 (5 bases). V lost 4 bases to trimming and J lost 7 bases, with 12 bases between them. The CDR3 length is 13 residues. CDR1 is SGDLS and CDR2 is YYNGEE in the germline V gene. CDR3 nucleotide sequence: TGTGCCAGCAGCCCGAGGGTCGCTAATGAGCAGTTCTTC. It yields the protein CASSPRVANEQFF. The whole variable domain, remainder taken from reference TRBV9 and TRBJ2-1, is DSGVTQTPKHLITATGQRVTLRCSPRSGDLSVYWYQQSLDQGLQFLIQYYNGEERAKGNILERFSAQQFPDLHSELNLSSLELGDSALYFCASSPRVANEQFFGPGTRLTVL.

This chain uses TRBV5-1 with TRBJ1-3, with D maybe TRBD1 (6 bases). The length of the CDR3 is 16 residues. Germline values: CDR1 SGHRS, CDR2 YFSETQ. Deletions cut 4 bases from V and 3 bases from J, with 17 bases between. The CDR3 protein is CASSLQPVDSGNTIYF. The CDR3 nucleotides are TGCGCCAGCAGCCTCCAGCCGGTGGACAGTGGAAACACCATATATTTT.

The chain has TRBV6-6 and TRBJ2-7; either TRBD1 or TRBD2 may fit D (5 bases each). Germline V gene data show CDR1 as MNHNY and CDR2 as SVGAGI (reference sequence). The CDR3 is 16 amino acids. Trimming left V 0 bases short and J 3 bases short, with 15 bases between. CDR3 DNA sequence: TGTGCCAGCAGTTACTCGTCCGGGACGGACGTCTACGAGCAGTACTTC. Encoded protein: CASSYSSGTDVYEQYF.

This clone was observed a single time. This chain uses TRBV6-1 with TRBJ2-1; no clear D gene. Trimming shortened V by 4 bases and J by 6 bases, and 10 bases separated the two germline ends. Looked up from germline, CDR1 is MNHNS and CDR2 is SASEGT. The length of the CDR3 is 13 residues. The CDR3 region is CASSVVRANEQFF. The CDR3 DNA reads TGTGCCAGCAGTGTTGTTAGGGCCAATGAGCAGTTCTTC.

This chain's CDR3 is CASSEFGQGAEDTQYF. The CDR3 DNA reads TGTGCCAGCAGTGAATTTGGGCAGGGGGCTGAAGATACGCAGTATTTT. The chain employs TRBV6-1 and TRBJ2-3; TRBD1 aligns across 8 bases. The CDR3 totals 16 residues. Germline CDR1 MNHNS, CDR2 SASEGT. Losses at the gene ends were 2 bases for V and 5 bases for J; bases not matched to a gene: 9.

The rearrangement links TRBV19 to TRBJ2-4; TRBD2 matches at 12 bases. This CDR3 region has 14 residues. Germline CDR1 and CDR2: LNHDA and SQIVND (reference sequence). V was clipped by 6 bases and J by 6 bases; unmatched bases: 3. The CDR3 spells CASSGLAGRNIQYF. The CDR3 bases are TGTGCCAGTAGCGGACTAGCGGGAAGAAACATTCAGTACTTC.

The chain carries TRBV28 and TRBJ1-4; 8 nucleotides agree with TRBD1. The CDR3 has 15 amino acids. V lost 4 bases, J lost 8 bases, and 9 bases stayed unmatched. Germline loops: CDR1 MDHEN, CDR2 SYDVKM. The CDR3: CASSSPQGAREKLFF. CDR3 nucleotides: TGTGCCAGCAGTTCCCCCCAGGGGGCGCGCGAAAAACTGTTTTTT.

The CDR3 nucleotides read TGTGCCAGCAGCATTAGGACTGGGAACACCGGGGAGCTGTTTTTT. This translates into CASSIRTGNTGELFF. The V and J genes are TRBV9 and TRBJ2-2, with D perhaps matching TRBD2 (5 bases). V was clipped by 4 bases and J by 1 base, with 11 bases between them. CDR3 length: 15 residues. Germline V CDR1 and CDR2: SGDLS, YYNGEE.

This chain links TRBV28 with TRBJ1-4; no clear D. Trimming left V 5 bases short and J 7 bases short, with 17 bases between. Germline V gene lookup returns CDR1 MDHEN and CDR2 SYDVKM. The CDR3 consists of 15 residues. CDR3 DNA: TGTGCCAGCAGTGCCGGGTCTCGTAGTTCTGAAAAACTGTTTTTT. It specifies CASSAGSRSSEKLFF.

This clone was seen only once. The J gene is TRBJ2-3, the V gene TRBV29-1; no clear D gene. The CDR3 sequence is 15 residues long. Germline V gene lookup returns CDR1 SQVTM and CDR2 ANQGSEA. V was clipped by 7 bases and J by 1 base, with 18 bases between them. The CDR3 loop reads CSAFTPRAGTDTQYF. The CDR3 DNA follows: TGCAGCGCATTCACCCCTAGGGCGGGCACAGATACGCAGTATTTT.

The chain has TRBV4-1 and TRBJ2-2, with TRBD1 identical over 10 bases. The CDR3 consists of 15 residues. CDR1 is MGHRA and CDR2 is YSYEKL in the germline V gene. Germline trimming cut 5 bases from V and 4 bases from J; bases unmatched to any gene: 4. The CDR3 DNA reads TGCGCCAGCAGCTCGAGGACAGGGGGCACCGGGGAGCTGTTTTTT. Translating it yields CASSSRTGGTGELFF.

This chain uses TRBV5-1 with TRBJ2-7; 10 positions match TRBD1. V trimming: 1 base; J trimming: 4 bases; junction bases outside the gene matches: 5. Germline assignment: CDR1 SGHRS and CDR2 YFSETQ. There are 15 residues in the CDR3. CDR3 sequence: CASSLWTGGIYEQYF. The CDR3 region has the DNA TGCGCCAGCAGCTTGTGGACAGGGGGTATTTACGAGCAGTACTTC.

The chain uses TRBV25-1 and TRBJ2-3, with 10 bases matching TRBD2. The CDR3 runs to 15 residues. V shed 6 bases and J 4 bases; nucleotides not matched to a gene: 7. Germline CDR1 and CDR2: MGHDK and SYGVNS. Here the CDR3 reads CASSEAGGRADTQYF. The CDR3 DNA reads as TGTGCCAGCAGCGAAGCGGGAGGGCGAGCAGATACGCAGTATTTT.

The chain recombines TRBV10-3 with TRBJ2-1; 10 positions agree with TRBD2. Germline CDR1 reads ENHRY; CDR2 reads SYGVKD. This CDR3 has 16 amino acids. V dropped 4 bases and J dropped 6; count of bases not matched to a gene: 9. CDR3 sequence: CAISATLAGSGNEQFF. In DNA, the CDR3 is TGTGCCATCAGTGCCACACTAGCGGGATCGGGCAATGAGCAGTTCTTC.

This chain uses TRBV28 with TRBJ1-2, with D possibly matching TRBD1 (6 bases). Germline values: CDR1 MDHEN, CDR2 SYDVKM. The CDR3 is 14 amino acids. V gave up 6 bases and J gave up 7 bases, with 18 bases separating them. The CDR3 loop reads CASRGGGRTGGYTF. Here the CDR3 DNA reads TGTGCCAGCAGGGGAGGGGGGCGAACGGGTGGCTACACCTTC.

This chain links TRBV5-4 with TRBJ1-4, with a weak D call TRBD1 (5 bases). Germline V CDR1 and CDR2: SGHNT, YYREEE (reference sequence). Between the trimmed V and J ends, which lost 3 bases and 8 bases, there was a span of 17 bases. This CDR3 comprises 15 residues. The CDR3 nucleotides read TGTGCCAGCAGCTCGCGGACACCGTCGGGGGAAAAACTGTTTTTT. It encodes CASSSRTPSGEKLFF.

The chain recombines TRBV4-1 with TRBJ1-4; TRBD1 aligns across 8 bases. CDR3 length: 18 residues. Germline V CDR1 and CDR2: MGHRA, YSYEKL. Trimming cost V 4 bases and J 0 bases; bases outside gene matches: 10. CDR3 sequence: CASSRLTGGGATNEKLFF. Written as DNA, the CDR3 is TGCGCCAGCAGCCGCCTCACAGGGGGGGGAGCAACTAATGAAAAACTGTTTTTT.

This clone was detected only once. With a much larger clone just one base away, this may be a read error. The V gene is TRBV7-9, the J gene TRBJ1-1; TRBD1 agrees at 7 bases. The CDR3 spans 14 residues. V was pared by 8 bases and J by 2 bases, with 8 bases of the junction left unmatched. Germline assignment: CDR1 SEHNR and CDR2 FQNEAQ (reference sequence). The CDR3 nucleotides read TGTGCCAGCGGCCGCACAGGGGCTAACACTGAAGCTTTCTTT. Protein: CASGRTGANTEAFF.

The chain couples TRBV30 to TRBJ2-2, with 8 bases identical to TRBD2. Germline CDR1 and CDR2: GTSNPN and SVGIG (reference sequence). The CDR3 spans 14 residues. Trimming at V came to 8 bases and at J to 0 bases, leaving 5 bases not matched to a gene. The CDR3 is CALRREANTGELFF. CDR3 DNA: TGTGCCCTGCGGCGGGAGGCGAACACCGGGGAGCTGTTTTTT. Combining the CDR3 with reference TRBV30 and TRBJ2-2 gives the whole variable domain SQTIHQWPATLVQPVGSPLSLECTVEGTSNPNLYWYRQAAGRGLQLLFYSVGIGQISSEVPQNLSASRPQDRQFILSSKKLLLSDSGFYLCALRREANTGELFFGEGSRLTVL.

The rearrangement links TRBV7-9 to TRBJ1-1; D not certain. Between the trimmed V and J ends, which lost 3 bases and 0 bases, there was a span of 5 bases. The CDR3 has 13 residues. Germline CDR1 and CDR2: SEHNR and FQNEAQ (reference sequence). DNA for the CDR3: TGTGCCAGCAGCTTCCGATTGAACACTGAAGCTTTCTTT. This encodes CASSFRLNTEAFF. Drawing the rest from reference TRBV7-9 and TRBJ1-1, the complete variable domain is DTGVSQNPRHKITKRGQNVTFRCDPISEHNRLYWYRQTLGQGPEFLTYFQNEAQLEKSRLLSDRFSAERPKGSFSTLEIQRTEQGDSAMYLCASSFRLNTEAFFGQGTRLTVV.